The present T cell receptor beta chain was sequenced within a study of blood T cell repertoires in COVID-19. About the research overall: The analysed material was cDNA or gDNA that came from T cells, B-cell-depleted T cells, or PBMCs.

This clone has only one observation. In the original processing: Amplification with reference gene primers provided the estimates of nucleated cell counts. This table comes from immunoSEQ multiplex PCR, and its TCRdb copy is limited to in-frame clones, with some not included. V, J and clone size are those of that table, while D and trimming were read from the DNA. Counted here are approximately 150,000 clones, 70% to 90% occurring once; the ten biggest clones make up roughly 2.5%. Germline V gene lookup returns CDR1 SGHAT and CDR2 FQNNGV. The CDR3 has 15 residues. The V gene lost 0 bases and the J gene lost 5 bases, with 13 bases spanning the gap.

The V and J genes are TRBV11-2 and TRBJ2-5; a possible D gene is TRBD2 (6 bases). The sample taken for sequencing was peripheral blood. This receptor was taken from a human donor with acute or convalescent COVID-19. The donor label of this sample is uncertain. CDR3 in amino acids: CASSLDLALRETQYF. As DNA, the CDR3 is TGTGCCAGCAGCTTAGATCTAGCGCTAAGGGAGACCCAGTACTTC.